This record concerns one TCR beta chain sequence. The CDR3 is made up of 16 amino acids. Germline assignment: CDR1 LNHDA and CDR2 SQIVND (reference sequence). Germline trimming cut 0 bases from V and 2 bases from J; bases unmatched to any gene: 4. While infection was still active, Seattle patients were enrolled and then followed longitudinally. The record originates from a study of blood T cell repertoires in COVID-19. Whole-study context: Both acute and convalescent COVID-19 samples were obtained from the United States, Italy and Spain. T cells, B-cell-depleted T cells, or PBMCs supplied cDNA or gDNA.

TCRdb's copy holds only in-frame clones and misses some; the assay was immunoSEQ multiplex PCR. The repertoire includes about 210,000 clones, roughly 85% of them detected once, and about 2.5% sits in the top ten. The V and J genes are TRBV19 and TRBJ1-5, with 7 bases identical to TRBD1. Sequencing was done on a sample of peripheral blood. The sequence was collected from a woman between 65 and 79 years old with COVID-19, enrolled during active disease. The CDR3 spells CASSIETGVGNQPQHF. In DNA, the CDR3 is TGTGCCAGTAGTATAGAAACAGGGGTTGGCAATCAGCCCCAGCATTTT.